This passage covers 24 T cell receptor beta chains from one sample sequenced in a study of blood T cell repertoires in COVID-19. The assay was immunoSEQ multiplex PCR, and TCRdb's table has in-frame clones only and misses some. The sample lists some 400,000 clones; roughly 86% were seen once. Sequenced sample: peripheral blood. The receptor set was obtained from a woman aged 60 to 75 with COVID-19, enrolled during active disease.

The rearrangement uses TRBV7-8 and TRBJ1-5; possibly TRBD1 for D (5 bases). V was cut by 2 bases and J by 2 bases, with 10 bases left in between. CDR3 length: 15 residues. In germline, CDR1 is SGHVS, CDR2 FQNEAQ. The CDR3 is CASSLRGLGNQPQHF. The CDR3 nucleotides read TGTGCCAGCAGCTTAAGGGGACTCGGCAATCAGCCCCAGCATTTT.

The CDR3 DNA follows: TGTGCCAGTAGTATCAAAGGGGGCCGGGTTGGCTACACCTTC. Amino acids: CASSIKGGRVGYTF. The V call is TRBV19, the J call TRBJ1-2, with 7 bases lining up with TRBD1. V was clipped by 3 bases and J by 7 bases; unmatched bases: 8. Looked up from germline, CDR1 is LNHDA and CDR2 is SQIVND (reference sequence). The CDR3 is 14 amino acids.

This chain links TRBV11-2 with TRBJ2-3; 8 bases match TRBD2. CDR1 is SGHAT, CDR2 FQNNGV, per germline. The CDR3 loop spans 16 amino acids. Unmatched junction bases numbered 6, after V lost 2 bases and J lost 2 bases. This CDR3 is CASSLMAGGLTDTQYF. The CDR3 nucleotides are TGTGCCAGCAGCTTAATGGCGGGGGGACTCACAGATACGCAGTATTTT.

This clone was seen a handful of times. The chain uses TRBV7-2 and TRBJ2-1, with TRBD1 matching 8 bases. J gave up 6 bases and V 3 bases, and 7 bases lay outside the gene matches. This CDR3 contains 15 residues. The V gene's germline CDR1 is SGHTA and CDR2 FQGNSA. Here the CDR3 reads CASSLVQTGGNEQFF. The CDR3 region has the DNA TGTGCCAGCAGCTTGGTTCAAACAGGGGGCAATGAGCAGTTCTTC.

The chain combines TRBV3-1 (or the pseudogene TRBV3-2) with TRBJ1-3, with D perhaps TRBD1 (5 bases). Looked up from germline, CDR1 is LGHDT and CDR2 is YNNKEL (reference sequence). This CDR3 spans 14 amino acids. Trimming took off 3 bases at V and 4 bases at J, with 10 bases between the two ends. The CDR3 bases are TGTGCCAGCAGCCATGCAGGGCTAGGAAACACCATATATTTT. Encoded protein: CASSHAGLGNTIYF.

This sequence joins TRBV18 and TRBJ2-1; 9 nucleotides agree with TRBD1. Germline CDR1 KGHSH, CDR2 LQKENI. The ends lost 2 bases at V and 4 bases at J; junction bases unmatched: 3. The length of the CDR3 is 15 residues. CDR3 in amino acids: CASSPVTGGYNEQFF. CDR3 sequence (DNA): TGTGCCAGCTCACCAGTGACAGGGGGATACAATGAGCAGTTCTTC.

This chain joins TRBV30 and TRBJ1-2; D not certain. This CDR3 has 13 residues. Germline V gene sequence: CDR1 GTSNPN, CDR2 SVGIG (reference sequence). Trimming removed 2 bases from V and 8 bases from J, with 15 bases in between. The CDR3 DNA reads TGTGCCTGGAGTCCCACCAACCTAAAGGGCTACACCTTC. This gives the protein CAWSPTNLKGYTF.

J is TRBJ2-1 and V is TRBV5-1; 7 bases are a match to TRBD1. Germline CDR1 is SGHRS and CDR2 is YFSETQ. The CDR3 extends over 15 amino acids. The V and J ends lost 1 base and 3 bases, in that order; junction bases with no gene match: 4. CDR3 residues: CASSLPTGSYNEQFF. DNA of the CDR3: TGCGCCAGCAGCTTGCCGACAGGGAGCTACAATGAGCAGTTCTTC.

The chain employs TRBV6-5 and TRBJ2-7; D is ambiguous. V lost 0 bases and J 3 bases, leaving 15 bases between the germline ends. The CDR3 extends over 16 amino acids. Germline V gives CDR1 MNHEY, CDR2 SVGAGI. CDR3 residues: CASSYSPPGSYYEQYF. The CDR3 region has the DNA TGTGCCAGCAGTTACTCGCCCCCCGGGTCGTACTACGAGCAGTACTTC.

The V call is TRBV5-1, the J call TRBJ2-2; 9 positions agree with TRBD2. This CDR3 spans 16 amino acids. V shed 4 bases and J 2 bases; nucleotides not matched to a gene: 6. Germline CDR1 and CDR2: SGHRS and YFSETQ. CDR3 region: CASSPPSGVNTGELFF. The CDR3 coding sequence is TGCGCCAGCAGCCCACCTAGCGGGGTTAACACCGGGGAGCTGTTTTTT.

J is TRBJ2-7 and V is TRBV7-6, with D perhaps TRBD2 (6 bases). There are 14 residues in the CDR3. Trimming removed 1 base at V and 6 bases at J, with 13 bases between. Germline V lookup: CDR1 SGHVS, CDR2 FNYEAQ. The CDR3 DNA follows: TGTGCCAGCAGCTTAGGTCCGGGAGCTGGCGAGCAGTACTTC. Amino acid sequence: CASSLGPGAGEQYF.

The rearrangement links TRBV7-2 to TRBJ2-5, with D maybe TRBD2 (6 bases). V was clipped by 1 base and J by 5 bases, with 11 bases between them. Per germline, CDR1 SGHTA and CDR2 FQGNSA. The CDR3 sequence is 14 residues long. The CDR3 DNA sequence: TGTGCCAGCAGCTTAGACGGGGCGGGGGAGACCCAGTACTTC. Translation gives CASSLDGAGETQYF.

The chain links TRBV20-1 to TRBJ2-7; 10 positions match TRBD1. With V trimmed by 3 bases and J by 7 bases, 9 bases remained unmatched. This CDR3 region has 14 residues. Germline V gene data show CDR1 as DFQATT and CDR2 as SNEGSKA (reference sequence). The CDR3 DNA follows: TGCAGTGCTAGTGTGCGGGACAGGGGTGGGGAGCAGTACTTC. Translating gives CSASVRDRGGEQYF.

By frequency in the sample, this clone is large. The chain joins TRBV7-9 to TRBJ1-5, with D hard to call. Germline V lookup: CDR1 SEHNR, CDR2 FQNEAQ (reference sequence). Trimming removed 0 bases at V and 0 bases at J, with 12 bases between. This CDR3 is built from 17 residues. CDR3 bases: TGTGCCAGCAGCTTAGCAGCGGCAGGCGTTAGCAATCAGCCCCAGCATTTT. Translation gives CASSLAAAGVSNQPQHF.

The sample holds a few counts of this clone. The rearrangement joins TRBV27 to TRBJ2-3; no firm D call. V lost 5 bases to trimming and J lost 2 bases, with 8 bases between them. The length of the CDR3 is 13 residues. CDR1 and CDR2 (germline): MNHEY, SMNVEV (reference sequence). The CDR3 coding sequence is TGTGCCAGCAGTGCGTACCCCACAGATACGCAGTATTTT. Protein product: CASSAYPTDTQYF.

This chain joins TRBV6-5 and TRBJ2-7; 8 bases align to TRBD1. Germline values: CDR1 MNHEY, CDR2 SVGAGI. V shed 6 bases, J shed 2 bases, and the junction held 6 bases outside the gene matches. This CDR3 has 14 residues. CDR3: CASRKGQATYEQYF. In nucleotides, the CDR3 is TGTGCCAGCAGGAAGGGACAGGCGACCTACGAGCAGTACTTC.

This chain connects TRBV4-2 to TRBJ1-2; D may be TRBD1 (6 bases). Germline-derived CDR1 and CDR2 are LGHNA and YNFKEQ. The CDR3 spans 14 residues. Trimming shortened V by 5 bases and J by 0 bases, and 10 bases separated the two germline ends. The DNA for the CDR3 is TGTGCCAGCAGCTCGGACAGAACTAACTATGGCTACACCTTC. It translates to CASSSDRTNYGYTF.

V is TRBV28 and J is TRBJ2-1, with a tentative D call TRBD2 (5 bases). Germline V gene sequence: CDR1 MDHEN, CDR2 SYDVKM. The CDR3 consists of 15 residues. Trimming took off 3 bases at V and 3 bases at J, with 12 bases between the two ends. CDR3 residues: CASSFVLARYNEQFF. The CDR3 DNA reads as TGTGCCAGCAGTTTTGTGCTAGCACGCTACAATGAGCAGTTCTTC.

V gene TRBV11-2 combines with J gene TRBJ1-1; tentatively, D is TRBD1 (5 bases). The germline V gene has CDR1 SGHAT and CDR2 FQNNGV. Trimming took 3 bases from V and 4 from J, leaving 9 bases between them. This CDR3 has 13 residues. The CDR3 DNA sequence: TGTGCCAGCAGCTTGCAGGGTGCCACTGAAGCTTTCTTT. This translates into CASSLQGATEAFF. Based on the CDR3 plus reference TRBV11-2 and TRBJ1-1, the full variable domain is EAGVAQSPRYKIIEKRQSVAFWCNPISGHATLYWYQQILGQGPKLLIQFQNNGVVDDSQLPKDRFSAERLKGVDSTLKIQPAKLEDSAVYLCASSLQGATEAFFGQGTRLTVV.

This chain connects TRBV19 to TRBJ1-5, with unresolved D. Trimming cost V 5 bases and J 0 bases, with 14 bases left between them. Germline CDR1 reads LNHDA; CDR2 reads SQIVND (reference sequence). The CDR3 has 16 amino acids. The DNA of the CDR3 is TGTGCCAGTAGTCCCATAGTCGGGAGTAGCAATCAGCCCCAGCATTTT. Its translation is CASSPIVGSSNQPQHF.

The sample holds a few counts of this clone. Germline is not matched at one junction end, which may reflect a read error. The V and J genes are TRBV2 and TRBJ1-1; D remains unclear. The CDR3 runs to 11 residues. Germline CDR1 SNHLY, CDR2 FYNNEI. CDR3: CASSKEDICLF. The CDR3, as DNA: TGTGCCAGCAGTAAGGAAGACATATGTCTGTTT.

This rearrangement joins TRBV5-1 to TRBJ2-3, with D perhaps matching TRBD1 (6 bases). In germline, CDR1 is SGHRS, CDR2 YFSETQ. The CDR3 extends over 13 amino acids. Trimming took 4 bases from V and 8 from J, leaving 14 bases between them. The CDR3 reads CASSLGQRVTQYF. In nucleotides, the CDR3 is TGCGCCAGCAGCCTCGGACAGAGGGTTACGCAGTATTTT. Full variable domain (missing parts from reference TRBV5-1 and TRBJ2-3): KAGVTQTPRYLIKTRGQQVTLSCSPISGHRSVSWYQQTPGQGLQFLFEYFSETQRNKGNFPGRFSGRQFSNSRSEMNVSTLELGDSALYLCASSLGQRVTQYFGPGTRLTVL.

The CDR3 sequence: CASSLGTGVRHEQYF. Written as DNA, the CDR3 is TGTGCCAGCAGCTTAGGGACAGGGGTTAGGCACGAGCAGTACTTC. The gene calls are TRBV11-2 and TRBJ2-7, with TRBD1 matching over 9 bases. This CDR3 spans 15 amino acids. CDR1 SGHAT and CDR2 FQNNGV come from the germline V gene. Germline trimming cut 1 base from V and 5 bases from J; bases unmatched to any gene: 6.

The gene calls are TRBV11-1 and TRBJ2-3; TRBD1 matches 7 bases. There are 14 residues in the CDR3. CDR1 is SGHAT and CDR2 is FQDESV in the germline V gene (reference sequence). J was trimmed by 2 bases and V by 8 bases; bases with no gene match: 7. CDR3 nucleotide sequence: TGTGCCAGCGCCAGTGACAGGGTCACAGATACGCAGTATTTT. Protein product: CASASDRVTDTQYF.